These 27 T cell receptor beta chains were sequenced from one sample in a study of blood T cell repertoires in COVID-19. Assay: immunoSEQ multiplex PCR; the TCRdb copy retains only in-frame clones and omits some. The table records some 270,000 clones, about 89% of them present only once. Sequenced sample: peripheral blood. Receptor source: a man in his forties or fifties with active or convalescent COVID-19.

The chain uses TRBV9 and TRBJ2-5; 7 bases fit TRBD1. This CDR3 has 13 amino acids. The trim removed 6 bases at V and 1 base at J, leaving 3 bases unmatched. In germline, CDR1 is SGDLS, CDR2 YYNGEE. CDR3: CASTPGGQETQYF. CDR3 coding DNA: TGTGCCAGCACACCAGGGGGCCAAGAGACCCAGTACTTC.

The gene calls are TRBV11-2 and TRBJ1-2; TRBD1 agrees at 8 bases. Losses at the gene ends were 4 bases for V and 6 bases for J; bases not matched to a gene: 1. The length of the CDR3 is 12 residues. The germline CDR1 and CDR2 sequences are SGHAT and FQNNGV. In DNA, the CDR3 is TGTGCCAGCAGCTCGACAGGGGATGGCTACACCTTC. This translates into CASSSTGDGYTF.

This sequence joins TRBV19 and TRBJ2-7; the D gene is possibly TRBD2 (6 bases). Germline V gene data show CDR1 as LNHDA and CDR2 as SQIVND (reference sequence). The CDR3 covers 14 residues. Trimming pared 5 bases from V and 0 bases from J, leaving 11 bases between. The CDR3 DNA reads TGTGCCAGTAGTCCCAGGAGGGGCTCCTACGAGCAGTACTTC. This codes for CASSPRRGSYEQYF.

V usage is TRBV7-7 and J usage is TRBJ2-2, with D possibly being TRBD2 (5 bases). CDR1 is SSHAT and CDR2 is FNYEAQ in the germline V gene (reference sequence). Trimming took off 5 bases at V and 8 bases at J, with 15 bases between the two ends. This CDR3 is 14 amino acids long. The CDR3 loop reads CASSANKGEGELFF. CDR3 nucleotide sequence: TGTGCCAGCAGCGCTAACAAGGGAGAAGGGGAGCTGTTTTTT.

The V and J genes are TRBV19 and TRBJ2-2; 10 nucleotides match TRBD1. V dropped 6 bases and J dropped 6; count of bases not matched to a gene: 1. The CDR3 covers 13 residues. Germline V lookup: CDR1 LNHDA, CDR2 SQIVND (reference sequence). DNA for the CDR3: TGTGCCAGTAGGGACAGGGGGTCCGGGGAGCTGTTTTTT. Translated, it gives CASRDRGSGELFF.

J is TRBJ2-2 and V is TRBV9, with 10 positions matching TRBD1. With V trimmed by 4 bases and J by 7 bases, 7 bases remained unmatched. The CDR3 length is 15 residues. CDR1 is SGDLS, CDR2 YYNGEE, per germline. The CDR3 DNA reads TGTGCCAGCAGCCCGGAGACAGGGGGCAGCGGGGAGCTGTTTTTT. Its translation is CASSPETGGSGELFF. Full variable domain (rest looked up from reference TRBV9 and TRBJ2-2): DSGVTQTPKHLITATGQRVTLRCSPRSGDLSVYWYQQSLDQGLQFLIQYYNGEERAKGNILERFSAQQFPDLHSELNLSSLELGDSALYFCASSPETGGSGELFFGEGSRLTVL.

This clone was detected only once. The DNA of the CDR3 is TGTGCCAGCAGCGCCCGGGACAGGCTCCAAGAGACCCAGTACTTC. Its translation: CASSARDRLQETQYF. V and J are TRBV9 and TRBJ2-5, with 8 bases fitting TRBD1. Trimming took 3 bases from V and 1 from J; bases not matched to a gene: 5. This CDR3 is 15 amino acids long. CDR1 is SGDLS, CDR2 YYNGEE, per germline.

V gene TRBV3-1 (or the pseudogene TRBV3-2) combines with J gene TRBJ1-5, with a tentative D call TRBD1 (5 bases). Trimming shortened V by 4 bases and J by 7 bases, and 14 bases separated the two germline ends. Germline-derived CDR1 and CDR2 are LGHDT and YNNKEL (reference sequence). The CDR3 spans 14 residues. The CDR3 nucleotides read TGTGCCAGCAGCCCGGGAGGGGTGGGGCAGCCCCAGCATTTT. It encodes CASSPGGVGQPQHF.

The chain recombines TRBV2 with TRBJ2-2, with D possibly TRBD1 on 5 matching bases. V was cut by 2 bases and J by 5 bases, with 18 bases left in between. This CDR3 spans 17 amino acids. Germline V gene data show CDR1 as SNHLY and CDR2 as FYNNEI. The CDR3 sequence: CASSESPSGIVTGELFF. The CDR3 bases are TGTGCCAGCAGTGAATCACCTTCAGGGATTGTGACCGGGGAGCTGTTTTTT.

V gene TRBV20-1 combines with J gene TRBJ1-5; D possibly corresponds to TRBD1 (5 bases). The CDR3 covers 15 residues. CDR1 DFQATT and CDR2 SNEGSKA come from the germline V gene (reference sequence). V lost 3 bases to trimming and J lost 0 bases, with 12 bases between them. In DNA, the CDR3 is TGCAGTGCTAGTAGGGGAACCGATAGCAATCAGCCCCAGCATTTT. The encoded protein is CSASRGTDSNQPQHF.

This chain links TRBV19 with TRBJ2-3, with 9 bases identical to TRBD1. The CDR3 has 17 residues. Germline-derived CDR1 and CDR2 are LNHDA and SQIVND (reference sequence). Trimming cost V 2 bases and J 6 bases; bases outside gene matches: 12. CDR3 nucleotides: TGTGCCAGTAGTATAAGGTCGGGAGACAGGGGGTACGATACGCAGTATTTT. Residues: CASSIRSGDRGYDTQYF.

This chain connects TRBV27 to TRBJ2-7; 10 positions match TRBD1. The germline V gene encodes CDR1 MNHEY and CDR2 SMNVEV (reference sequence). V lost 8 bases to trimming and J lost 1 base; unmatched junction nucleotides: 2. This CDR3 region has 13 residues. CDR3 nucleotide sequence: TGTGCCAGCCGGGGACAGGGGTCCTACGAGCAGTACTTC. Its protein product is CASRGQGSYEQYF.

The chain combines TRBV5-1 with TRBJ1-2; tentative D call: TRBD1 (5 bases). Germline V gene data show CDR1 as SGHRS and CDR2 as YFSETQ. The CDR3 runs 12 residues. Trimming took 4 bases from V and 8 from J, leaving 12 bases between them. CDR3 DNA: TGCGCCAGCAGCGAGCAGGGTAGCGGCTACACCTTC. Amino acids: CASSEQGSGYTF.

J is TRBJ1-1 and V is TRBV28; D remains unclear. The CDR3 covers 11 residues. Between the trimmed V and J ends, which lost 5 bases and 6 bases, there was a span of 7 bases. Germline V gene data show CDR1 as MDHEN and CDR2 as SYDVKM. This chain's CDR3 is CASSRGAEAFF. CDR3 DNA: TGTGCCAGCAGTAGAGGTGCTGAAGCTTTCTTT.

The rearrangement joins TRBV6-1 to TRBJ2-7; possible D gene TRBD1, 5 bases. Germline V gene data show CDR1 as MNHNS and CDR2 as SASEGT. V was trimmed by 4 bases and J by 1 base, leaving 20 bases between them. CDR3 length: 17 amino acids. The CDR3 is CASSGISGQGWSYEQYF. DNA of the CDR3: TGTGCCAGCAGTGGGATCTCTGGGCAGGGTTGGTCCTACGAGCAGTACTTC.

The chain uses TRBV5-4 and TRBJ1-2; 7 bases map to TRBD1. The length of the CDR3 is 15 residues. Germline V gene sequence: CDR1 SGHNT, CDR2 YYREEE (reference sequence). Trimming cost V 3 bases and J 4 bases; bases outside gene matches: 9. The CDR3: CASSSGLTGIYGYTF. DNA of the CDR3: TGTGCCAGCAGCTCCGGGTTGACAGGGATCTATGGCTACACCTTC.

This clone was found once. The CDR3, as DNA: TGTGCCAGCAGCCAAGTCGGTCTCGGCGGGAGCTCCTACAATGAGCAGTTCTTC. This translates into CASSQVGLGGSSYNEQFF. The chain links TRBV3-1 (or the pseudogene TRBV3-2) to TRBJ2-1; the match to TRBD2 covers 7 bases. The CDR3 extends over 18 amino acids. Looked up from germline, CDR1 is LGHDT and CDR2 is YNNKEL (reference sequence). After removal of 1 base from V and 0 bases from J, the junction contained 9 bases not matched to a gene.

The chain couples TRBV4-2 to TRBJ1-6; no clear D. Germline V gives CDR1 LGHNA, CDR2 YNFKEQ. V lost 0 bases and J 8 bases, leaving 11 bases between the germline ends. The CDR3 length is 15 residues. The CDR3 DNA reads TGTGCCAGCAGCCAAGATCACGGGGTTGATTCACCCCTCCACTTT. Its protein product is CASSQDHGVDSPLHF.

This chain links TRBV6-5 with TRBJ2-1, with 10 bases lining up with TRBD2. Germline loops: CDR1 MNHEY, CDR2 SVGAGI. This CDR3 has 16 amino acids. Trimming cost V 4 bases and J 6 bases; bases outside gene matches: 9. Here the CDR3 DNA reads TGTGCCAGCAGTTTACTCTTAGCGGGAGGCGGCAATGAGCAGTTCTTC. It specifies CASSLLLAGGGNEQFF.

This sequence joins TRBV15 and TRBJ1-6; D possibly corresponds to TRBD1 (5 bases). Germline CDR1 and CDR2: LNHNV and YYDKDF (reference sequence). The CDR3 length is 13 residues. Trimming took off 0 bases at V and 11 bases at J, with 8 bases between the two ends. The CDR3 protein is CATSRDGAAPLHF. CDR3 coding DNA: TGTGCCACCAGCAGAGATGGGGCAGCACCCCTCCACTTT.

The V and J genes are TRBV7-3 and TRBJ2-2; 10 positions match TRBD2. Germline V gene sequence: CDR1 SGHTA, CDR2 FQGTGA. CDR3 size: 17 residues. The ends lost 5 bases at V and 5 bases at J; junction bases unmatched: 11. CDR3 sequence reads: CASSLIGAGGRTGELFF. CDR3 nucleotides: TGTGCCAGCAGCCTTATCGGAGCGGGAGGGAGGACCGGGGAGCTGTTTTTT.

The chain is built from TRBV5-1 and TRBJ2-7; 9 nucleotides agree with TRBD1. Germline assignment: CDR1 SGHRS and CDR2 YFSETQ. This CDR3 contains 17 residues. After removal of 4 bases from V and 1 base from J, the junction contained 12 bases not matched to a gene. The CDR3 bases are TGCGCCAGCAGCCCGGGGAACAGGGGGCTAAAGTCCTACGAGCAGTACTTC. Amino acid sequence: CASSPGNRGLKSYEQYF.

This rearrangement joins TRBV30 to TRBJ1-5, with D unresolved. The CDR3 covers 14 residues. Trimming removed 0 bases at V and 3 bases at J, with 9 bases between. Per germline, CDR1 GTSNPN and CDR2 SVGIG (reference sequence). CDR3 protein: CAWSVNSYNQPQHF. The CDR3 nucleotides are TGTGCCTGGAGTGTAAACAGTTACAATCAGCCCCAGCATTTT.

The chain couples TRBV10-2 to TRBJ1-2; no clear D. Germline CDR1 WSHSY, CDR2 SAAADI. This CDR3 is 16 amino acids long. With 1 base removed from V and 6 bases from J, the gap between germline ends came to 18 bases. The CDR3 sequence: CASSEFQVGDVNGYTF. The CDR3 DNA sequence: TGCGCCAGCAGTGAGTTTCAGGTCGGTGATGTTAATGGCTACACCTTC.

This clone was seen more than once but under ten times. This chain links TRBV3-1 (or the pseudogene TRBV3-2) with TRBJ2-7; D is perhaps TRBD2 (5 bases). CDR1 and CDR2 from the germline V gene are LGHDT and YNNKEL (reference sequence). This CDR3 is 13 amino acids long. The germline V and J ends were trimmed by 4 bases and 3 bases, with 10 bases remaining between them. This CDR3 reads CASSRLSDYEQYF. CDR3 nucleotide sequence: TGTGCCAGCAGCCGACTTAGCGACTACGAGCAGTACTTC.

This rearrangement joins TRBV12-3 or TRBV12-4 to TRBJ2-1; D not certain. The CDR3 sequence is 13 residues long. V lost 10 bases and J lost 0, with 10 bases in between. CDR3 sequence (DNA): TGTGCCACCCGGTTTAGCTCCTACAATGAGCAGTTCTTC. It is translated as CATRFSSYNEQFF.

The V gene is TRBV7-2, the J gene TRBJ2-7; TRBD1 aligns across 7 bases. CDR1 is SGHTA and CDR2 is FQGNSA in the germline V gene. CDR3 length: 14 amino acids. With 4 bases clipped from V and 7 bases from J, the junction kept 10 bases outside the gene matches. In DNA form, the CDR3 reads TGTGCCAGCAGCTCCGAAGGGACAGTGAGTGAGCAGTACTTC. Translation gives CASSSEGTVSEQYF. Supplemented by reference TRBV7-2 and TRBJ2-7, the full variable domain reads GAGVSQSPSNKVTEKGKDVELRCDPISGHTALYWYRQSLGQGLEFLIYFQGNSAPDKSGLPSDRFSAERTGGSVSTLTIQRTQQEDSAVYLCASSSEGTVSEQYFGPGTRLTVT.